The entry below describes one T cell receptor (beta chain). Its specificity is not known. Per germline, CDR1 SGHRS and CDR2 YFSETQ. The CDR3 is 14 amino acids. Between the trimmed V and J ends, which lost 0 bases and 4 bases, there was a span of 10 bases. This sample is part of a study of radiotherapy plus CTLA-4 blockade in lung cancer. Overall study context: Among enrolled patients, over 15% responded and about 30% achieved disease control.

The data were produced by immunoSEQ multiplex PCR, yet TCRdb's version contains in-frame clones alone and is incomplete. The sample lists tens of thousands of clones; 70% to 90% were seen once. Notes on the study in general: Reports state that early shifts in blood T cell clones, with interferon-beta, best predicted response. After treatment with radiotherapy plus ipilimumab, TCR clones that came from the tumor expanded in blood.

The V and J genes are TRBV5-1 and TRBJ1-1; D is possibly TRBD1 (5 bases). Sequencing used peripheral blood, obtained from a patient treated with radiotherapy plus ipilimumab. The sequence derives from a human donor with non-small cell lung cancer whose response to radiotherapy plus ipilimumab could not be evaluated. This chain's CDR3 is CASSLGQGRTEAFF. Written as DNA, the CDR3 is TGCGCCAGCAGCTTGGGCCAGGGTCGCACTGAAGCTTTCTTT.